The table lists the clone carrying this TCR beta chain with a few counts. Germline V gives CDR1 SGHVS, CDR2 FQNEAQ. The ends were cut back, 1 base at V and 7 bases at J, with 14 bases in the middle. CDR3 length: 16 amino acids. This entry is derived from a study of T-cell reconstitution after alpha-beta-depleted transplantation in children. Preparation of the TCRbeta library used unique molecular identifiers. From the PCR reads, TCRdb called clonotypes with MiXCR, one entry per CDR3 protein. Seen here are about 690,000 distinct CDR3 sequences, approximately 17% observed once, and the top ten hold over 0.95%.

The chain is built from TRBV7-8 and TRBJ1-6; D gene ambiguous. Sample: PBMCs from the stem cell graft donor, taken from the stem cell graft. The source is a human donor who donated a stem cell graft to a child with acute myeloid leukemia. In DNA form, the CDR3 reads TGTGCCAGCAGCTTAGAAGGAGTCTTAGTCAATTCACCCCTCCACTTT. Translating gives CASSLEGVLVNSPLHF.